This T cell receptor (beta chain) was sequenced for a study of T cell responses to AZD1222 COVID-19 vaccine. Study-level background: Recipients boosted at about 4 weeks or about 12 weeks are pooled. Regarding the study as a whole: Baseline seropositivity characterized only six AZD1222 recipients. The sample set comprised mostly white British donors with more females, and clonal diversity was possibly underestimated.

The CDR3 runs 16 residues. Germline V gives CDR1 MNHNY, CDR2 SVGAGI (reference sequence). V was cut by 5 bases and J by 3 bases, with 19 bases left in between. Points on this clone: The antigen is not known.

The protocol was immunoSEQ multiplex PCR, while the TCRdb copy is restricted to in-frame clones and leaves out a portion. The sample lists about 97,000 clones, more than 85% occurring once. The material sequenced was peripheral blood, taken on day 0 of AZD1222 vaccination. This TCR was sampled from an adult in good health. J is TRBJ1-2 and V is TRBV6-6; a weak D match, TRBD1 (5 bases). CDR3 nucleotides: TGTGCCAGCAGTCGAGGGACCGCTCCCAGGGACTATGGCTACACCTTC. Translated: CASSRGTAPRDYGYTF.